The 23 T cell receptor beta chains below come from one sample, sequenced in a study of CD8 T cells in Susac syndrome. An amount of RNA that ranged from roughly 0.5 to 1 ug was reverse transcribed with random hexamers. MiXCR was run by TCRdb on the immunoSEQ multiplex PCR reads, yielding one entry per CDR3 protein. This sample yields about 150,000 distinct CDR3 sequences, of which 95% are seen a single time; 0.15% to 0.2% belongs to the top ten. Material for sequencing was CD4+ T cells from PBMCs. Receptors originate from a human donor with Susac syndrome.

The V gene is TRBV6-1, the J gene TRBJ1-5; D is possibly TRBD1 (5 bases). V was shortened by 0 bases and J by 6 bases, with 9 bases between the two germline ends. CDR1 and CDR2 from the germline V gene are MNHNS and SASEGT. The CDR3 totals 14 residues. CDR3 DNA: TGTGCCAGCAGTGAAGCCCGCGGGGGTCAGCCCCAGCATTTT. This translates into CASSEARGGQPQHF.

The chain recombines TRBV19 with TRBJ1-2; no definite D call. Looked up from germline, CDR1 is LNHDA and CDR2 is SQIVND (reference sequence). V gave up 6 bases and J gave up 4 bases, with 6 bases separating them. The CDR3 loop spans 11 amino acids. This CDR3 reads CASRQFYGYTF. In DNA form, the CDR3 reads TGTGCCAGTAGGCAGTTCTATGGCTACACCTTC.

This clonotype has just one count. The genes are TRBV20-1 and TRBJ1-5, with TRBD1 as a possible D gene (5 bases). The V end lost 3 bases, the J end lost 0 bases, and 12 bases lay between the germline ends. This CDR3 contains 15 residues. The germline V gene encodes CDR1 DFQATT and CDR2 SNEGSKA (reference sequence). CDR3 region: CSASGGGVSNQPQHF. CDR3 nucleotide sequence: TGCAGTGCTAGCGGTGGGGGGGTTAGCAATCAGCCCCAGCATTTT.

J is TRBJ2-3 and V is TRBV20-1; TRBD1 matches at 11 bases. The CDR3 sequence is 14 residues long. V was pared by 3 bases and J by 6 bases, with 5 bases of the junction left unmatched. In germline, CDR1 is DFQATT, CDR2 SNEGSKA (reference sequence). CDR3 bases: TGCAGTGCTAGGAGGGGACAGGGGGTGGATACGCAGTATTTT. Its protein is CSARRGQGVDTQYF.

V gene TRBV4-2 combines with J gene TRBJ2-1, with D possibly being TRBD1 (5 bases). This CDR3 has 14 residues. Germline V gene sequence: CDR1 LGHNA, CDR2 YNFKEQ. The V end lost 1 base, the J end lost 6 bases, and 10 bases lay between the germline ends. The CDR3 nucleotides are TGTGCCAGCAGCCAAGGTCCAGGGCTCAATGAGCAGTTCTTC. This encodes CASSQGPGLNEQFF.

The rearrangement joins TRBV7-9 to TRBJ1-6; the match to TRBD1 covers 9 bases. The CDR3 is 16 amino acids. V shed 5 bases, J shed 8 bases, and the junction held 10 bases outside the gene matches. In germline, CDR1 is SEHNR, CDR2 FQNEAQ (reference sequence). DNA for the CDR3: TGTGCCAGCAGCCCGCGGCCGGGACAGGGATATTCACCCCTCCACTTT. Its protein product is CASSPRPGQGYSPLHF.

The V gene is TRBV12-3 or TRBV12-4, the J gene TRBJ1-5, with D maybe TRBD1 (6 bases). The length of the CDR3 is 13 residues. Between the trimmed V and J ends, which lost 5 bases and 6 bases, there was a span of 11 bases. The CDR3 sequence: CASSLRDIQPQHF. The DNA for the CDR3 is TGTGCCAGCAGTCTCCGGGACATTCAGCCCCAGCATTTT.

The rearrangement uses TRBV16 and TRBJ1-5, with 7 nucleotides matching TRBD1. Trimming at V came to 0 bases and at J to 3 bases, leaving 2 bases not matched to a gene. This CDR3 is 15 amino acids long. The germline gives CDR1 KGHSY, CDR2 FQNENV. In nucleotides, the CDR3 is TGTGCCAGCAGCCAATCCGGGACAGCCAATCAGCCCCAGCATTTT. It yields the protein CASSQSGTANQPQHF.

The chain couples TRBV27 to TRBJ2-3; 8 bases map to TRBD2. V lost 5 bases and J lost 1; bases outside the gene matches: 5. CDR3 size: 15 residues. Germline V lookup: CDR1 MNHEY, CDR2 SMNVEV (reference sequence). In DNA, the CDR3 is TGTGCCAGCAGTCTCGCCGGGGGGGGCACAGATACGCAGTATTTT. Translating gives CASSLAGGGTDTQYF.

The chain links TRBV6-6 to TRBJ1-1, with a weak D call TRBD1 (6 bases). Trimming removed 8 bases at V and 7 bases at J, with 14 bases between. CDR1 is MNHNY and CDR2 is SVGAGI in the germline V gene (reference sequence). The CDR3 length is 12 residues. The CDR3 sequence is CASYVGAGEAFF. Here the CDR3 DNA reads TGTGCCAGCTACGTGGGGGCTGGTGAAGCTTTCTTT.

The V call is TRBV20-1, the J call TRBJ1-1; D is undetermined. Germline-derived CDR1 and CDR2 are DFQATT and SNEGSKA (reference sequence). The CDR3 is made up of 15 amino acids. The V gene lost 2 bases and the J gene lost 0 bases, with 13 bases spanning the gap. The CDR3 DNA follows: TGCAGTGCTAGACCAGACTCTCTTATGAACACTGAAGCTTTCTTT. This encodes CSARPDSLMNTEAFF.

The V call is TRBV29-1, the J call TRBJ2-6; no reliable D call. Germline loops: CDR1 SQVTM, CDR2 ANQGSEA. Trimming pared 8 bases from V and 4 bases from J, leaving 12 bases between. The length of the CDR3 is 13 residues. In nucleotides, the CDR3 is TGCAGCATTTTAGGTCGCGGGGCCAACGTCCTGACTTTC. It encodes CSILGRGANVLTF.

CDR3 residues: CASSPTPQENYGYTF. The CDR3 nucleotides read TGTGCCAGCAGCCCAACGCCACAGGAGAACTATGGCTACACCTTC. J is TRBJ1-2 and V is TRBV4-2, with D perhaps matching TRBD1 (5 bases). Trimming removed 4 bases from V and 2 bases from J, with 14 bases in between. Germline values: CDR1 LGHNA, CDR2 YNFKEQ. There are 15 residues in the CDR3.

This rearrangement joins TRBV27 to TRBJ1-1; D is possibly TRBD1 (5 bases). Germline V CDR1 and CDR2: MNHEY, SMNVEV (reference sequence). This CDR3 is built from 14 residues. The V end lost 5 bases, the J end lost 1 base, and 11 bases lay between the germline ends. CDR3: CASSLTGGNTEAFF. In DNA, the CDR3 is TGTGCCAGCAGTCTTACAGGAGGGAACACTGAAGCTTTCTTT.

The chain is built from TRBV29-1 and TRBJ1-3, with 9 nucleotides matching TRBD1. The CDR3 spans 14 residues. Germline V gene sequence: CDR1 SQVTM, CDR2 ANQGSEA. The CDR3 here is CSISGQGSGNTIYF. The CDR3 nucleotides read TGCTCCATCTCGGGACAGGGCTCTGGAAACACCATATATTTT.

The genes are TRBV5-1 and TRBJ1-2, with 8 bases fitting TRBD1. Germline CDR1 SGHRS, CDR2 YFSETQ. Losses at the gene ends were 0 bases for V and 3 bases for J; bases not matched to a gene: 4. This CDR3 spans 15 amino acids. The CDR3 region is CASSLAGQGDYGYTF. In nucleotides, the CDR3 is TGCGCCAGCAGCTTGGCCGGACAGGGAGACTATGGCTACACCTTC.

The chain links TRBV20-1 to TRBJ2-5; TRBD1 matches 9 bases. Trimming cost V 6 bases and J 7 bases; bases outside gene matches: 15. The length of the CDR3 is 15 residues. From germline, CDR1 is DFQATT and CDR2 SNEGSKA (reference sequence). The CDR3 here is CSAPVQGAYSGTQYF. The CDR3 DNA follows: TGCAGTGCCCCCGTACAGGGGGCGTACTCAGGGACCCAGTACTTC.

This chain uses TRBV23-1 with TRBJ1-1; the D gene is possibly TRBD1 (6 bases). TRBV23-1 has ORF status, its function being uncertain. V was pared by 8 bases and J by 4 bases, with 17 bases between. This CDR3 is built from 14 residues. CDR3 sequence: CASGGGCRGTEAFF. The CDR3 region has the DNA TGCGCCAGCGGTGGGGGCTGCAGGGGCACTGAAGCTTTCTTT.

The CDR3 sequence is CASSKGTDPYEQYF. In DNA, the CDR3 is TGTGCCAGCAGCAAAGGGACGGATCCCTACGAGCAGTACTTC. This chain connects TRBV21-1 to TRBJ2-7. TRBV21-1 is a listed pseudogene. The CDR3 extends over 14 amino acids.

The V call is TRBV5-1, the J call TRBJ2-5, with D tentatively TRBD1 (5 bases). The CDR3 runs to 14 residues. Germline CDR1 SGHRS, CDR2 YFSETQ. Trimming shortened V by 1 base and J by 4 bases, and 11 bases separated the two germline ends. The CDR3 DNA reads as TGCGCCAGCAGCTTGCTGACAGAAGGAGAGACCCAGTACTTC. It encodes CASSLLTEGETQYF.

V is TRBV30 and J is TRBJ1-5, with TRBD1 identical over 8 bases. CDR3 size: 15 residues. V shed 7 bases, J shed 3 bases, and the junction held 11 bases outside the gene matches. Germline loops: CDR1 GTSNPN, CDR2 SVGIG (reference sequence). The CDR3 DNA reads TGTGCCTCCTCCGGGACAGGCCTCGACAATCAGCCCCAGCATTTT. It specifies CASSGTGLDNQPQHF.

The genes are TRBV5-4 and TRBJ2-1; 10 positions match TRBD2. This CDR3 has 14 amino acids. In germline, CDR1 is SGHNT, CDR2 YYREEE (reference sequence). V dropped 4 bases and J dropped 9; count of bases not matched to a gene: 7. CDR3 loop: CASSTSGGAGEQFF. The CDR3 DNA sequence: TGTGCCAGCAGCACAAGCGGGGGGGCTGGTGAGCAGTTCTTC.

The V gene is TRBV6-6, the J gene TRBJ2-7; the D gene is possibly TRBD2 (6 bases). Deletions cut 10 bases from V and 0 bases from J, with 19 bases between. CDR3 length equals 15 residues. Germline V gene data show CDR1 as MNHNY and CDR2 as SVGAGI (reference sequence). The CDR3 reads CATWGDLRSSYEQYF. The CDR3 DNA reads TGTGCCACCTGGGGGGATCTCAGGAGCTCCTACGAGCAGTACTTC.